This T cell receptor beta chain was sequenced during a study of response to subunit inactivated influenza vaccine. As to this clonotype: Antigen specificity is unknown.

This CDR3 is built from 17 residues. J lost 6 bases, V lost 0 bases, and 6 bases had no gene match. Germline V gene data show CDR1 as SGHDT and CDR2 as YYEEEE. Study results and caveats: Only a handful of new T cells, the authors suggested, are recruited with each seasonal influenza vaccination.

TCRdb used MiXCR to reprocess the RT-PCR reads, holding one entry per CDR3 protein. The sample shows hundreds of thousands of distinct CDR3 sequences, about 14% of them seen only once. The receptor was derived from a man between 45 and 60 years old who received an inactivated influenza vaccine. The sample consisted of PBMCs from blood, taken roughly 2 weeks before vaccination. This chain links TRBV5-6 with TRBJ2-1; 13 bases match TRBD2. This CDR3 reads CASSLDQGLAGSNEQFF. CDR3 coding DNA: TGTGCCAGCAGCTTGGACCAGGGACTAGCGGGATCCAATGAGCAGTTCTTC.